These 31 T cell receptor beta chains share one sample of origin, sequenced in a study of blood T cell repertoires in COVID-19. Assay used: immunoSEQ multiplex PCR; TCRdb lists only in-frame clones, some missing. Here the sample spans some 60,000 clones, roughly nine tenths being singletons. The specimen sequenced was peripheral blood. All receptors come from a man in his fifties or sixties with acute or convalescent COVID-19.

The chain links TRBV7-9 to TRBJ1-2; tentatively, D is TRBD1 (6 bases). CDR1 SEHNR and CDR2 FQNEAQ come from the germline V gene (reference sequence). The CDR3 is made up of 13 amino acids. Trimming removed 5 bases at V and 5 bases at J, with 12 bases between. Here the CDR3 reads CASSPGGGYGYTF. In DNA, the CDR3 is TGTGCCAGCAGCCCGGGGGGCGGGTATGGCTACACCTTC.

The V call is TRBV7-2, the J call TRBJ1-5, with 7 bases lining up with TRBD1. From germline, CDR1 is SGHTA and CDR2 FQGNSA. The trim removed 5 bases at V and 2 bases at J, leaving 6 bases unmatched. The length of the CDR3 is 15 residues. The CDR3 spells CASSTDRAGNQPQHF. CDR3 in DNA: TGTGCCAGCAGCACAGACAGGGCGGGCAATCAGCCCCAGCATTTT. The variable domain in full, with the rest retrieved from reference TRBV7-2 and TRBJ1-5, is GAGVSQSPSNKVTEKGKDVELRCDPISGHTALYWYRQSLGQGLEFLIYFQGNSAPDKSGLPSDRFSAERTGGSVSTLTIQRTQQEDSAVYLCASSTDRAGNQPQHFGDGTRLSIL.

For the CDR3, the DNA is TGTGCCAGCAGTGAAGCGGGACAGGTTGTAGGGGAAAAACTGTTTTTT. Translation: CASSEAGQVVGEKLFF. The V and J genes are TRBV6-1 and TRBJ1-4; TRBD1 agrees at 8 bases. The CDR3 length is 16 residues. Per the germline V gene, CDR1 is MNHNS and CDR2 is SASEGT. J lost 8 bases, V lost 0 bases, and 8 bases had no gene match.

This clone was picked up a small number of times. The J gene is TRBJ1-1, the V gene TRBV24-1; 8 nucleotides agree with TRBD1. Germline assignment: CDR1 KGHDR and CDR2 SFDVKD. This CDR3 comprises 14 residues. Trimming at V came to 5 bases and at J to 1 base, leaving 2 bases not matched to a gene. CDR3 residues: CATSVGTGNTEAFF. CDR3 bases: TGTGCCACCAGTGTCGGGACAGGGAACACTGAAGCTTTCTTT.

Here the CDR3 reads CSVKRPGGTEAFF. DNA of the CDR3: TGCAGCGTGAAACGGCCGGGGGGCACTGAAGCTTTCTTT. The chain employs TRBV29-1 and TRBJ1-1; maybe TRBD1 (5 bases). The CDR3 loop spans 13 amino acids. Trimming removed 6 bases from V and 4 bases from J, with 15 bases in between. CDR1 and CDR2 (germline): SQVTM, ANQGSEA.

The J gene is TRBJ1-6, the V gene TRBV2; D unclear. The CDR3 contains 14 residues. Germline values: CDR1 SNHLY, CDR2 FYNNEI. V was pared by 8 bases and J by 0 bases, with 8 bases between. The CDR3 is CASSQSSYNSPLHF. The CDR3 region has the DNA TGTGCCAGCTCACAGAGCTCCTATAATTCACCCCTCCACTTT.

The chain couples TRBV29-1 to TRBJ1-1; TRBD1 matches 7 bases. The CDR3 runs to 18 residues. Trimming took 7 bases from V and 5 from J; bases not matched to a gene: 25. Germline CDR1 SQVTM, CDR2 ANQGSEA. The CDR3 sequence is CSDVAGGRLESLGTEAFF. The CDR3 nucleotides are TGCAGCGACGTAGCAGGGGGGCGCCTGGAGAGCCTTGGTACTGAAGCTTTCTTT. Together with reference TRBV29-1 and TRBJ1-1, the CDR3 gives the full variable domain: SAVISQKPSRDICQRGTSLTIQCQVDSQVTMMFWYRQQPGQSLTLIATANQGSEATYESGFVIDKFPISRPNLTFSTLTVSNMSPEDSSIYLCSDVAGGRLESLGTEAFFGQGTRLTVV.

V usage is TRBV6-1 and J usage is TRBJ2-7, with 10 bases matching TRBD1. Germline trimming cut 2 bases from V and 3 bases from J; bases unmatched to any gene: 4. This CDR3 region has 15 residues. From germline, CDR1 is MNHNS and CDR2 SASEGT. The CDR3 loop is CASSEYRTGGYEQYF. In DNA, the CDR3 is TGTGCCAGCAGTGAATATAGGACAGGGGGCTACGAGCAGTACTTC.

The chain uses TRBV4-1 and TRBJ1-1; 9 nucleotides match TRBD1. The CDR3 has 14 residues. Germline V CDR1 and CDR2: MGHRA, YSYEKL. V lost 7 bases and J lost 5; bases outside the gene matches: 8. CDR3 DNA sequence: TGCGCCAGCATCCCCGGGACAGGGTGGACTGAAGCTTTCTTT. Residues: CASIPGTGWTEAFF.

This clone appeared a single time. This chain uses TRBV30 with TRBJ1-1, with unresolved D. Germline V CDR1 and CDR2: GTSNPN, SVGIG (reference sequence). V lost 0 bases, J lost 0 bases, and 5 bases lay in between. The length of the CDR3 is 13 residues. In nucleotides, the CDR3 is TGTGCCTGGAGTGTAGCTTTGAACACTGAAGCTTTCTTT. Encoded protein: CAWSVALNTEAFF.

Only a few counts were recorded for this clone. The chain is built from TRBV5-8 and TRBJ1-3; possible D gene TRBD1, 6 bases. CDR1 and CDR2 from the germline V gene are SGHTS and YDEGEE. Trimming took off 0 bases at V and 0 bases at J, with 13 bases between the two ends. The CDR3 is 17 residues long. This CDR3 is CASSLEAGASSGNTIYF. CDR3 sequence (DNA): TGTGCCAGCAGCTTGGAGGCAGGGGCTTCCTCTGGAAACACCATATATTTT.

This sequence joins TRBV5-5 and TRBJ1-4; D uncertain. CDR3 length equals 14 residues. Trimming stripped 4 bases from V and 0 bases from J, with 7 bases between. Germline CDR1 reads SGHKS; CDR2 reads YYEKEE (reference sequence). The CDR3 is CASSVTATNEKLFF. The DNA for the CDR3 is TGTGCCAGCAGCGTCACTGCAACTAATGAAAAACTGTTTTTT.

The chain recombines TRBV30 with TRBJ2-7, with TRBD1 identical over 7 bases. The CDR3 length is 14 residues. Germline values: CDR1 GTSNPN, CDR2 SVGIG (reference sequence). V shed 3 bases and J 9 bases; nucleotides not matched to a gene: 14. The CDR3 DNA reads as TGTGCCTGGAGCCTCCAAGGGGGACAGAGGCCGCAGTACTTC. Translation: CAWSLQGGQRPQYF.

V usage is TRBV30 and J usage is TRBJ2-7, with 8 bases identical to TRBD1. The germline gives CDR1 GTSNPN, CDR2 SVGIG (reference sequence). The CDR3 has 11 residues. This CDR3 reads CASQGAYEQYF. The CDR3 bases are TGTGCTTCACAGGGGGCCTACGAGCAGTACTTC.

The chain is built from TRBV5-1 and TRBJ2-3; D is perhaps TRBD1 (5 bases). The CDR3 consists of 16 residues. Germline-derived CDR1 and CDR2 are SGHRS and YFSETQ. V shed 6 bases and J shed 5 bases, with 22 bases lying between them. The CDR3 is CASTTQGGRGGDTQYF. CDR3 coding DNA: TGCGCCAGCACCACGCAGGGTGGAAGGGGTGGAGATACGCAGTATTTT.

V and J are TRBV12-3 or TRBV12-4 and TRBJ2-3, with 8 bases matching TRBD1. The CDR3 is 12 residues long. V shed 6 bases and J 6 bases; nucleotides not matched to a gene: 2. The CDR3 reads CASRQGEDTQYF. As DNA, the CDR3 is TGTGCCAGCAGACAGGGGGAGGATACGCAGTATTTT.

In this sample, this clone turned up once. Written as DNA, the CDR3 is TGTGCCAGCAGCTTATCTGCTGGCGGGGGGGAGCAGTTCTTC. Protein: CASSLSAGGGEQFF. V and J are TRBV11-3 and TRBJ2-1; TRBD2 matches 8 bases. Germline trimming cut 2 bases from V and 10 bases from J; bases unmatched to any gene: 7. This CDR3 has 14 amino acids. CDR1 SGHNT and CDR2 YENEEA come from the germline V gene.

The J gene is TRBJ2-6, the V gene TRBV19, with 8 bases that match TRBD1. The J segment lost 8 bases and the V segment lost 4 bases, leaving 4 bases of the junction unmatched. Germline values: CDR1 LNHDA, CDR2 SQIVND (reference sequence). The CDR3 sequence is 14 residues long. CDR3 nucleotide sequence: TGTGCCAGTAGTACGGACAGGGTTCCCAACGTCCTGACTTTC. It translates to CASSTDRVPNVLTF.

This clone was detected once. This rearrangement joins TRBV5-1 to TRBJ2-5; 10 nucleotides agree with TRBD1. With V trimmed by 4 bases and J by 5 bases, 8 bases remained unmatched. Germline CDR1 reads SGHRS; CDR2 reads YFSETQ. The CDR3 is 15 amino acids. The CDR3 DNA is TGCGCCAGCAGCGATGGACAGGGGGGTTGGGAGACCCAGTACTTC. Translated: CASSDGQGGWETQYF.

The chain recombines TRBV5-1 with TRBJ1-1; D gene unclear. Deletions cut 1 base from V and 7 bases from J, with 14 bases between. Looked up from germline, CDR1 is SGHRS and CDR2 is YFSETQ. The CDR3 is 14 amino acids. CDR3 protein: CASSLTGRSLEAFF. Written as DNA, the CDR3 is TGCGCCAGCAGCTTGACCGGGAGGTCCCTTGAAGCTTTCTTT.

The chain joins TRBV6-5 to TRBJ1-2, with D possibly being TRBD1 (5 bases). Between the trimmed V and J ends, which lost 0 bases and 2 bases, there was a span of 10 bases. CDR1 MNHEY and CDR2 SVGAGI come from the germline V gene. This CDR3 is built from 15 residues. The chain's CDR3 is CASSYSTGGNYGYTF. In DNA form, the CDR3 reads TGTGCCAGCAGTTACTCGACCGGGGGGAACTATGGCTACACCTTC.

The V gene is TRBV12-3 or TRBV12-4, the J gene TRBJ2-1, with no clear D. This CDR3 is built from 12 residues. V was shortened by 2 bases and J by 9 bases, with 8 bases between the two germline ends. The DNA for the CDR3 is TGTGCCAGCAGTTTAAATAGCTTTGAGCAGTTCTTC. Protein product: CASSLNSFEQFF.

This chain uses TRBV2 with TRBJ1-1, with D unresolved. V was pared by 3 bases and J by 0 bases, with 5 bases between. Germline V gene data show CDR1 as SNHLY and CDR2 as FYNNEI. This CDR3 contains 13 residues. The CDR3 DNA reads TGTGCCAGCAGTGACAGTCTGAACACTGAAGCTTTCTTT. Its protein is CASSDSLNTEAFF.

The chain combines TRBV15 with TRBJ1-4, with D unresolved. Per the germline V gene, CDR1 is LNHNV and CDR2 is YYDKDF (reference sequence). The CDR3 loop spans 18 amino acids. V was pared by 3 bases and J by 2 bases, with 19 bases between. CDR3: CATSSGTNGGPTNEKLFF. The CDR3 DNA sequence: TGTGCCACCAGCAGTGGCACAAATGGAGGGCCTACTAATGAAAAACTGTTTTTT.

The J gene is TRBJ2-7, the V gene TRBV5-1, with 9 bases that match TRBD1. The CDR3 contains 15 residues. V lost 4 bases, J lost 3 bases, and 8 bases stayed unmatched. Germline CDR1 reads SGHRS; CDR2 reads YFSETQ. The DNA for the CDR3 is TGCGCCAGCAGCAGGGACAGGGTTGGCTTCTACGAGCAGTACTTC. It translates to CASSRDRVGFYEQYF.

CDR3 protein: CASRRDSYGYTF. CDR3 in DNA: TGTGCCAGCAGGAGAGACAGCTATGGCTACACCTTC. V usage is TRBV5-6 and J usage is TRBJ1-2, with a weak D call TRBD1 (5 bases). The V gene lost 5 bases and the J gene lost 4 bases, with 9 bases spanning the gap. Germline CDR1 is SGHDT and CDR2 is YYEEEE. This CDR3 comprises 12 residues.

The J gene is TRBJ2-7, the V gene TRBV6-5; TRBD1 matches at 7 bases. The V segment lost 6 bases and the J segment 0 bases; nucleotides outside the gene matches: 8. CDR1 MNHEY and CDR2 SVGAGI come from the germline V gene. This CDR3 contains 15 residues. DNA for the CDR3: TGTGCCAGCAGGTTACAGGGGACCCACTCCTACGAGCAGTACTTC. The encoded protein is CASRLQGTHSYEQYF.

The gene calls are TRBV6-5 and TRBJ1-4, with 9 bases identical to TRBD1. CDR1 and CDR2 from the germline V gene are MNHEY and SVGAGI. This CDR3 is built from 16 residues. V was clipped by 0 bases and J by 7 bases; unmatched bases: 6. This CDR3 is CASSYSVTGGSEKLFF. The CDR3 coding sequence is TGTGCCAGCAGTTACTCAGTGACAGGGGGAAGTGAAAAACTGTTTTTT.

The chain uses TRBV4-1 and TRBJ1-5; no clear D. The CDR3 has 13 amino acids. Germline values: CDR1 MGHRA, CDR2 YSYEKL. Trimming cost V 2 bases and J 0 bases, with 2 bases left between them. This CDR3 is CASSQLSNQPQHF. The DNA for the CDR3 is TGCGCCAGCAGCCAACTTAGCAATCAGCCCCAGCATTTT.

The V call is TRBV24-1, the J call TRBJ2-7; 7 bases fit TRBD1. Per germline, CDR1 KGHDR and CDR2 SFDVKD. Germline trimming cut 4 bases from V and 3 bases from J; bases unmatched to any gene: 11. This CDR3 is 16 amino acids long. This CDR3 is CATSEIYDREFYEQYF. Written as DNA, the CDR3 is TGTGCCACCAGTGAAATATACGACAGGGAATTCTACGAGCAGTACTTC.

V usage is TRBV2 and J usage is TRBJ2-7; possible D gene TRBD1, 5 bases. Germline V CDR1 and CDR2: SNHLY, FYNNEI. Between the trimmed V and J ends, which lost 6 bases and 9 bases, there was a span of 15 bases. The CDR3 consists of 12 residues. Here the CDR3 reads CASSFTGPLQYF. DNA for the CDR3: TGTGCCAGCAGCTTTACAGGACCTCTGCAGTACTTC.